This T cell receptor beta chain stems from a study of blood T cell repertoires in COVID-19. About the study: PBMCs, B-cell-depleted T cells, or T cells provided the cDNA or gDNA that made up the material.

This clone came up many times. Membership in each cohort depended on participant-reported clinical history. Data came from immunoSEQ multiplex PCR; TCRdb stores just in-frame clones and leaves some out. The sample contains around 200,000 clones, roughly four fifths of which appear only once. The V gene's germline CDR1 is SGHVS and CDR2 FQNEAQ. CDR3 length: 14 residues. The junction had 8 bases not matched to a gene; V was cut back by 5 bases and J by 6 bases. This chain connects TRBV7-8 to TRBJ2-7, with 9 positions matching TRBD2. The origin of this receptor is a man aged 35 to 55 who had recovered from COVID-19. Source material: PBMCs or T cells enriched from blood (not recorded which). DNA of the CDR3: TGTGCCAGCAGCGCGGGGGGGGGATTACGCGAGCAGTACTTC. It yields the protein CASSAGGGLREQYF.